A selection of T cell receptor beta chains follows, all from one sample in a study of blood T cell repertoires in COVID-19. Some clones are missing from TCRdb's copy, which holds only in-frame ones; the method was immunoSEQ multiplex PCR. Here the sample spans more than 200,000 clones, 80% to 90% being singletons. Sequencing was done on a sample of peripheral blood. All receptors come from a man aged 40-49 years with active or convalescent COVID-19. Each CDR3 is given with its conserved first and last residue. A D gene is named only where the DNA matches it firmly. A row's size may be missing; if present it is once, few, many or a size class.

>TRBD1|TRBJ2-5|.|TRBV4-1
TGCGCCAGCAGCCAAGATCCTCCGGGGACAGTACAAGAGACCCAGTACTTC
CASSQDPPGTVQETQYF
>TRBD1|TRBJ2-2|few|TRBV18
TGTGCCAGCTCACCACAACGACAGGGGGCCACCGGGGAGCTGTTTTTT
CASSPQRQGATGELFF
>TRBD1|TRBJ1-1|.|TRBV5-1
TGCGCCAGCAGCTTCGGGACAGGGACGGGCACTGAAGCTTTCTTT
CASSFGTGTGTEAFF
>.|TRBJ1-5|.|TRBV6-5
TGTGCCGTACAGGGCCCCAATCAGCCCCAGCATTTT
CAVQGPNQPQHF
>TRBD2|TRBJ2-2|.|TRBV2
TGTGCCAGCAAGGTGGGAGGGGTCGGGGAGCTGTTTTTT
CASKVGGVGELFF
>TRBD2|TRBJ2-2|.|TRBV4-2
TGTGCCAGCAGCCAAACTAGCGCCGGGGAGCTGTTTTTT
CASSQTSAGELFF
>.|TRBJ1-1|.|TRBV14
TGTGCCAGCAGCCTACGGGCCGGAGGCAACACTGAAGCTTTCTTT
CASSLRAGGNTEAFF
>.|TRBJ1-1|few|TRBV19
TGTGCCAGTAGTATATTCGTATCGGACACTGAAGCTTTCTTT
CASSIFVSDTEAFF
>TRBD2|TRBJ2-3|.|TRBV4-1
TGCGCCAGCAGATCCGGGACTAGCGGCACAGATACGCAGTATTTT
CASRSGTSGTDTQYF
>.|TRBJ2-3|few|TRBV29-1
TGCAGCGGGATAGATACAGGGCTCTACACAGATACGCAGTATTTT
CSGIDTGLYTDTQYF
>.|TRBJ1-6|.|TRBV3-1/TRBV3-2
TGTGCCAGCAGCCCAGGGAATTCACCCCTCCACTTT
CASSPGNSPLHF
>TRBD2|TRBJ2-1|once|TRBV3-1/TRBV3-2
TGTGCCAGCACCTTTAGCGGGGGGGCCGAGAGTGAGCAGTTCTTC
CASTFSGGAESEQFF
>TRBD2|TRBJ2-1|once|TRBV28
TGTGCCAGCAGTTTTACTAGCGGGTTTGTGAGCTCCTACAATGAGCAGTTCTTC
CASSFTSGFVSSYNEQFF
>.|TRBJ2-7|many|TRBV6-2/TRBV6-3
TGTGCCAGCAGTCACTCCTACGAGCAGTACTTC
CASSHSYEQYF
>.|TRBJ1-1|.|TRBV30
TGTGCCCGCCAGTTGTCCCTGAACACTGAAGCTTTCTTT
CARQLSLNTEAFF
>.|TRBJ1-5|.|TRBV18
TGTGCCAGCTCACTTGGACAGATCAATCAGCCCCAGCATTTT
CASSLGQINQPQHF
>TRBD2|TRBJ2-7|.|TRBV3-1/TRBV3-2
TGTGCCAGCAGCCCGGGACTAGTGAGCTCCTACGAGCAGTACTTC
CASSPGLVSSYEQYF
>TRBD1|TRBJ2-7|.|TRBV11-2
TGTGCCAGCAGCTTAGTAGCCGCAGGGGGCTACTCCTACGAGCAGTACTTC
CASSLVAAGGYSYEQYF
>TRBD1|TRBJ1-3|once|TRBV18
TGTGCCAGCTCACCACGAACGACAGGGGGGAGTGGAAACACCATATATTTT
CASSPRTTGGSGNTIYF
>TRBD1|TRBJ1-2|.|TRBV6-2/TRBV6-3
TGTGCCAGCAGTTACTCGCAGGGGGACATACGCGGCTACACCTTC
CASSYSQGDIRGYTF
>.|TRBJ2-7|.|TRBV7-6
TGTGCCAGCAGCCCTCCGACAGCCTACGAGCAGTACTTC
CASSPPTAYEQYF
>.|TRBJ1-1|.|TRBV29-1
TGCAGCGTTGAAGATGACGAGGGTTGGACTGAAGCTTTCTTT
CSVEDDEGWTEAFF
>TRBD1|TRBJ1-2|.|TRBV5-1
TGCGCCAGCAGCCCTGGAGCACAGGGGGGATATGGCTACACCTTC
CASSPGAQGGYGYTF
>.|TRBJ1-5|.|TRBV25-1
TGTGCCAGCAGTGGTCCACAGTCCAATCAGCCCCAGCATTTT
CASSGPQSNQPQHF
>TRBD1|TRBJ2-5|once|TRBV7-3
TGTGCCAGCAGCCTCGGCCACGAGGGGGCCGTGGGAGAGACCCAGTACTTC
CASSLGHEGAVGETQYF
>.|TRBJ2-1|.|TRBV30
TGTGCCTGGACGTCTACCCCTTCATCCCGGGGGAATGAGCAGTTCTTC
CAWTSTPSSRGNEQFF
>.|TRBJ1-2|.|TRBV19
TGTGCCAGTAGCAATGATTTTGGGGGGGCAGCTACCTTC
CASSNDFGGAATF
>TRBD2|TRBJ2-1|.|TRBV2
TGTGCCAGCAGGGGACTAGCGGGAACCTACAATGAGCAGTTCTTC
CASRGLAGTYNEQFF
>.|TRBJ1-2|.|TRBV6-6
TGTGCCAGCACCAAGGCAGGGCCGAGCTATGGCTACACCTTC
CASTKAGPSYGYTF
>.|TRBJ2-1|.|TRBV9
TGTGCCAGCAGCCCGACTACGAGCTCCTACAATGAGCAGTTCTTC
CASSPTTSSYNEQFF
>TRBD1|TRBJ2-5|once|TRBV7-2
TGTGCCAGCAGGGGACAGGGTCCAGCAGAGACCCAGTACTTC
CASRGQGPAETQYF
>TRBD1|TRBJ2-5|.|TRBV18
TGTGCCAGCTCACGCGGGACAGGGTTTCAAGAGACCCAGTACTTC
CASSRGTGFQETQYF
>TRBD2|TRBJ2-7|.|TRBV30
TGTGCCTGGAGTTTACCCGAAGAGCGGGGCACCTACGAGCAGTACTTC
CAWSLPEERGTYEQYF
>TRBD1|TRBJ2-5|.|TRBV7-2
TGTGCCAGCAGCCCCCGGACAGGCCAAGAGACCCAGTACTTC
CASSPRTGQETQYF
>TRBD1|TRBJ1-3|.|TRBV18
TGTGCCAGCTCACCCCTGGGACAGGGGGCTTCTGGAAACACCATATATTTT
CASSPLGQGASGNTIYF
>TRBD1|TRBJ2-2|.|TRBV7-3
TGTGCCAGCAGCTTAAACGCCAGGGGGCTTTCCGGGGAGCTGTTTTTT
CASSLNARGLSGELFF
>TRBD2|TRBJ2-3|.|TRBV19
TGTGCCAGTAGTCCGACGCGAGCGGGGGGGGCAGATACGCAGTATTTT
CASSPTRAGGADTQYF
>.|TRBJ2-2|.|TRBV29-1
TGCAGCGTTGAAAGGGGCCCGGACACCGGGGAGCTGTTTTTT
CSVERGPDTGELFF
>.|TRBJ1-1|.|TRBV11-2
TGTGCCAGCAGCTCGGGGCAGGGGCACACTGAAGCTTTCTTT
CASSSGQGHTEAFF
>.|TRBJ1-4|few|TRBV9
TGTGCCAGCAGCGTAGAGGCGGAACCCAATGAAAAACTGTTTTTT
CASSVEAEPNEKLFF
>.|TRBJ1-2|.|TRBV19
TGTGCCAGTAGTATTTCGGGGTTCTATGGCTACACCTTC
CASSISGFYGYTF
>TRBD1|TRBJ1-1|.|TRBV19
TGTGCCAGCAGACCTAGGGGGCAAGGCACTGAAGCTTTCTTT
CASRPRGQGTEAFF
>.|TRBJ1-1|.|TRBV30
TGTGCCTGGAGTGGGGACTTTCCCCCTGAAGCTTTCTTT
CAWSGDFPPEAFF
>.|TRBJ2-2|.|TRBV7-3
TGTGCCAGCAGCTCCAATCTAGCCGGGGAGCTGTTTTTT
CASSSNLAGELFF
>TRBD2|TRBJ2-3|.|TRBV2
TGTGCCAGCATGGTCACACAGGGACTAGCAGGATCGGATACGCAGTATTTT
CASMVTQGLAGSDTQYF
>.|TRBJ1-5|.|TRBV30
TGTGCCTGGAGTCACGGGGGATTCGGGCAGCCCCAGCATTTT
CAWSHGGFGQPQHF
>TRBD2|TRBJ2-1|.|TRBV5-1
TGCGCCAGCAGCTTGGGCCTAGCGGGGCCCAATGAGCAGTTCTTC
CASSLGLAGPNEQFF
>.|TRBJ2-7|.|TRBV3-1/TRBV3-2
TGTGCCAGCGGGTTCAGGTCCTACGAGCAGTACTTC
CASGFRSYEQYF
>TRBD2|TRBJ2-1|.|TRBV11-3
TGTGCCAGCAGCCGAGGGTCTAGCGGGAGTGGTAATGAGCAGTTCTTC
CASSRGSSGSGNEQFF
>TRBD2|TRBJ2-2|few|TRBV7-7
TGTGCTAGCGGCCTGGGGCTAGCGGGGGCGAACACCGGGGAGCTGTTTTTT
CASGLGLAGANTGELFF
>.|TRBJ1-2|.|TRBV5-4
TGTGCCAGCAGCTTTGGAGGGATTGGTGACTATGGCTACACCTTC
CASSFGGIGDYGYTF
>.|TRBJ2-5|.|TRBV5-6
TGTGCCAGCAGCTTAACTCAAGAGACCCAGTACTTC
CASSLTQETQYF
>TRBD1|TRBJ1-1|.|TRBV11-2
TGTGCCAGCAGCTCTGGACAGGGGCACACTGAAGCTTTCTTT
CASSSGQGHTEAFF